This TCR beta chain was recorded in a study of CD8+CD57+ T cells in acquired aplastic anemia. Findings and caveats of the study: Any difference that existed in CD8+ Simpson's diversity between patients and controls was not significant.

Profiling of TCR beta VDJ combinations and CDR3 sequences used genomic DNA as template. Each CDR3 protein gets one entry after TCRdb re-called the reads with MiXCR. The sample shows approximately 470,000 distinct CDR3 sequences, around 30% of them seen only once. The germline CDR1 and CDR2 sequences are SGDLS and YYNGEE. The CDR3 is made up of 14 amino acids. V gave up 3 bases and J gave up 9 bases; unmatched junction bases: 8. This clonotype was counted at least ten times. What it binds is unknown. Flow cytometry had shown expanded CD8+CD57+ cells in the patients chosen for sequencing. The sequenced sample was sorted CD4+, CD8+, or CD8+CD57+ T cells (not recorded which) from PBMCs. The TCR was taken from a human donor with aplastic anemia. The V and J genes are TRBV9 and TRBJ2-3, with 9 bases lining up with TRBD1. The CDR3: CASSGPGQGGTQYF. For the CDR3, the DNA is TGTGCCAGCAGCGGACCGGGACAGGGAGGAACGCAGTATTTT.